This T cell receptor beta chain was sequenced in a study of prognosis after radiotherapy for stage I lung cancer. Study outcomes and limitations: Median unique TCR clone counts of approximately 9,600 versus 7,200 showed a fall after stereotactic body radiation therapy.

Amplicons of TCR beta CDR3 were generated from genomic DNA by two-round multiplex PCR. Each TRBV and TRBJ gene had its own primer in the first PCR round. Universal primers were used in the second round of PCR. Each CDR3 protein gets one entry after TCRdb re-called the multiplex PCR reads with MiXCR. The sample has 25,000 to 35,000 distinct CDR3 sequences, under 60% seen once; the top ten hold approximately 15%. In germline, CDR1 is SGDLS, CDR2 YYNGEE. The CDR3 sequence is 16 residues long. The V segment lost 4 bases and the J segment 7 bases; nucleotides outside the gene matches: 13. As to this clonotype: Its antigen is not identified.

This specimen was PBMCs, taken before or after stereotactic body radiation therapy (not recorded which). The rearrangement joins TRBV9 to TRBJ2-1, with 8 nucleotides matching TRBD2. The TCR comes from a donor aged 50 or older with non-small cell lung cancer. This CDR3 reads CASSLGAGALVNEQFF. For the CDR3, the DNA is TGTGCCAGCAGCTTAGGAGCGGGAGCGTTGGTAAATGAGCAGTTCTTC.